The clone carrying this TCR beta chain was counted a single time. Its antigen is not known. Using immunoSEQ multiplex PCR, the repertoire was profiled, and TCRdb retains in-frame clones only, with some absent. The data hold more than 100,000 clones, with approximately 93% observed a single time. The data derive from a study of graft-versus-host responses after intestinal transplantation. Overall study context: For around 3 years after anti-thymocyte globulin induction, all recipients took tacrolimus and steroids.

General study results and limits: HvG clone declines early post-transplant were associated with peak circulating GvH levels. Researchers found GvH clones in recipient marrow, and some showed up first in ileum or blood.

The material sequenced was unstimulated CD8+ T cells sorted from spleen or lymph node cells, taken before intestinal transplant. The source is a human donor who received an intestinal transplant.

The CDR3 nucleotides are TGTGCCAGCAGCTCCGGTTTAATGTGGGGCACAGATACGCAGTATTTT. Translated, it gives CASSSGLMWGTDTQYF. The V call is TRBV5-5, the J call TRBJ2-3; no reliable D call. The CDR3 length is 16 residues. V was cut by 3 bases and J by 1 base, with 15 bases left in between. Germline loops: CDR1 SGHKS, CDR2 YYEKEE (reference sequence).